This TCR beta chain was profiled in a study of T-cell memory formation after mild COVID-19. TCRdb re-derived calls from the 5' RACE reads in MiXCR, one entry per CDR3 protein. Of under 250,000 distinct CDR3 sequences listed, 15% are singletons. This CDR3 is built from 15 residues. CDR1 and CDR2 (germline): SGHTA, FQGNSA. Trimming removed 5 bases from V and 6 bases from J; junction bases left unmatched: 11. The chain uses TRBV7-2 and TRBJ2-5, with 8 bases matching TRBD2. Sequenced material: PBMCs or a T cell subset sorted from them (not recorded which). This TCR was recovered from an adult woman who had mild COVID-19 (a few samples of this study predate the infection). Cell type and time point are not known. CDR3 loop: CASSPRSGGLKTQYF. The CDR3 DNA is TGTGCCAGCAGCCCGCGATCGGGGGGGCTGAAGACCCAGTACTTC.